The sequence of this T cell receptor beta chain was determined in a study of blood T cell repertoires in COVID-19. Source study methods: Nucleated cell counts were estimated from reference gene primer amplification. TCRdb's copy holds only in-frame clones and misses some; the assay was immunoSEQ multiplex PCR. V and J calls and clone size are as listed in that table; D and trimming were resolved from the DNA. The repertoire has 390,000 or so clones, 90% of them found once; the top ten carry approximately 7%. The V gene's germline CDR1 is KGHDR and CDR2 SFDVKD. CDR3 size: 15 residues. V was cut by 4 bases and J by 13 bases, with 21 bases left in between.

The material sequenced was peripheral blood. The chain is built from TRBV24-1 and TRBJ1-4, with D possibly matching TRBD1 (5 bases). The sequence was collected from a man aged 18 to 30 with active or convalescent COVID-19. CDR3 loop: CATSDSNGGVRRLFF. CDR3 nucleotide sequence: TGTGCCACCAGTGACTCAAATGGGGGGGTGAGGAGACTGTTTTTT.